This T cell receptor (beta chain) was sequenced for a study of PD-1 blockade in classical Hodgkin lymphoma. For the study at large: Treatment was intravenous nivolumab, 3 mg/kg every 2 weeks, until progression.

The CDR3 has 16 residues. The junction had 7 bases not matched to a gene; V was cut back by 5 bases and J by 2 bases. Germline CDR1 is MDHEN and CDR2 is SYDVKM. In every patient, relapse followed autologous stem cell transplantation, while exposure to brentuximab vedotin differed. Magnetic negative selection of thawed PBMCs yielded the CD8+ T cells. General observations from the study: Significant TCR diversity gains by C4D1 occurred in CD4+ but not CD8+ cells. A reduction in baseline TCR diversity was reportedly seen in newly diagnosed patients relative to healthy donors.

The table came from immunoSEQ multiplex PCR; TCRdb's copy has only in-frame clones and leaves some out. This sample has about 28,000 clones, with 70% to 90% found just once. Worth noting for this clone: Antigen: not known.

The chain uses TRBV28 and TRBJ2-3; TRBD2 matches at 10 bases. This TCR came from a human donor with classical Hodgkin lymphoma. This specimen was CD8+ T cells from blood, taken at baseline. The CDR3 sequence: CASSRLAGAITDTQYF. The DNA of the CDR3 is TGTGCCAGCAGTAGGCTAGCGGGAGCGATCACAGATACGCAGTATTTT.